This T cell receptor (beta chain) came from a study of beta chain features in type 1 diabetes (dated by TCRdb to between 2017 and 2018). About the full investigation: Mean age, gender distribution, total cell number and subset yield did not differ between patients and healthy donors. The study compared the TCRB repertoires of sorted circulating CD4+ T cell subsets in recently diagnosed type 1 diabetes patients with those in matched healthy donors. A total of approximately 99,000,000 sorted cells were examined across all samples, and RNA yield correlated strongly with the number of cells per subset. Whereas all 28 donors provided naive and central memory subsets, regulatory and stem cell-like memory subsets were isolated from just 8 patients and about 8 healthy donors.

With respect to this clone: Which antigen it targets is not known. No base quality information exists; no much larger clone differs at one position.

Results and caveats for the whole study, not just this receptor: Because small numbers of individuals were included in the HLA sub-analyses, any influence of HLA type on TCRB rearrangement was left unresolved. Naive, central memory and regulatory TCRB repertoires appeared to be more similar among patients than among healthy donors. At VDJ recombination sites, type 1 diabetes patients had fewer insertions and more deleted nucleotides, which implies abnormalities in thymic rearrangement. Shorter templates might have been favored by PCR, but patient and control samples were amplified and corrected together, so both groups would have been affected equally by any skew. Because cDNA was sequenced instead of genomic DNA, highly expressing activated cells could be over-represented, though the groups showed no difference in activation or CD3 levels. In all four CD4+ subsets, TCRB CDR3 length was moderately but significantly shorter in type 1 diabetes patients.

The entire isolated RNA was reverse transcribed using the High Capacity cDNA Reverse Transcription Kit, and thus expressed TCRB transcripts were sequenced. Deep immunoSEQ sequencing was applied to naive, central memory and regulatory T cell samples, giving an average of roughly 3.5 million total reads per sample. Sorted cells were lysed in RLT buffer and RNA was extracted with DNase-treated RNeasy Micro or Mini kits, depending on cell number. To prevent cross-contamination, every cell subset was processed on its own, while patient and healthy donor samples were processed together. The immunoSEQ multiplex PCR was used to amplify TCRB sequences from cDNA, yielding 87-bp fragments that span the CDR3 region. Sequencing of the amplicons was performed on the Illumina HiSeq platform. Concerning the study's data processing: PCR bias was corrected computationally using synthetic template baselines, and reads within Hamming distance 2 were collapsed, with unmergeable singletons discarded. Reads were aligned to IMGT to assign V, D and J genes, CDR3 length, and insertions or deletions at six rearrangement sites. Clonotype counts were normalized to sorted cell number within each subset before computing true diversity and Gini coefficients with the tcR R package. Repertoire sharing was quantified using the overlap coefficient calculated on TCRB nucleotide sequences. Out-of-frame TCRB sequences from naive cells were analyzed as a proxy for the pre-selection repertoire. TCRdb re-hosts the immuneACCESS table, in-frame sequences only. Its copies lack some clones; in the studies checked, an unresolved V gene accounts for under half of them, and the cause for the rest is not known. Clone size and the V and J calls come from that table; the DNA yielded D and trimming. Recorded for this sample are roughly 400,000 clones; about 16% of them occurred a single time. More than 0.015% of the sample is taken by the ten largest.

The CDR3 holds 18 amino acids from the cysteine to the phenylalanine. Only the CDR3 DNA is retained, 54 bases long and in frame from the first base. The germline V gene gives CDR1 as SGHTA and CDR2 as FQGNSA. V was cut back by 2 bases and J by 2 bases, leaving a gap of 19 bases between them. A single peripheral blood draw of about 120 mL on average was collected from each donor into heparinised tubes. Using a panel that included CD45RO, CCR7, CD25, CD127, CD95 and CD27, naive, central memory, regulatory and stem cell-like memory CD4+ T cells were sorted on a BD FACSAria II. Every sorted population had a purity above 95%. PBMCs were isolated right away by Lymphoprep density gradient centrifugation and were stained directly, without culture. Samples were stained and sorted in pairs, with one healthy donor and one patient per experiment, so that batch effects were minimized.

Sequencing was performed on naive CD4+ T cells from blood. The intended sense of this specimen's cell subset or site label: true naive CD4+ T cells. This receptor was identified in a woman under 30 in good health. The V gene is TRBV7-2 and the J gene is TRBJ1-3, and TRBD1 may be the D gene, going by 5 matching bases. The nucleotide sequence reads TGTGCCAGCAGCTTACTACCCCCTCCCCAGGGTACTGGAAACACCATATATTTT. This translates into CASSLLPPPQGTGNTIYF.